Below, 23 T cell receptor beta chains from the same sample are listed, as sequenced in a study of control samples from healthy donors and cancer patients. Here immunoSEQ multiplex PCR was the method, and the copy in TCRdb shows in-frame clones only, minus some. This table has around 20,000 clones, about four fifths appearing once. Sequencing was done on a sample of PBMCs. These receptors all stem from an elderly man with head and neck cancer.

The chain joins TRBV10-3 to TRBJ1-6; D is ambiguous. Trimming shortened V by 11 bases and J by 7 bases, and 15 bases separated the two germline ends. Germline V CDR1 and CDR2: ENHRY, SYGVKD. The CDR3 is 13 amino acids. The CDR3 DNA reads TGTGCCCTCCGGGGAGATCTGAATTCACCCCTCCACTTT. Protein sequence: CALRGDLNSPLHF.

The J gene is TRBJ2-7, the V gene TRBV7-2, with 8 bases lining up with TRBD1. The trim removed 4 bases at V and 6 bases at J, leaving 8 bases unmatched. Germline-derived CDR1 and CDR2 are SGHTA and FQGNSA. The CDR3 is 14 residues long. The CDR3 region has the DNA TGTGCCAGCAGCTCCTTCGGACAGGGAGGCGAGCAGTACTTC. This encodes CASSSFGQGGEQYF.

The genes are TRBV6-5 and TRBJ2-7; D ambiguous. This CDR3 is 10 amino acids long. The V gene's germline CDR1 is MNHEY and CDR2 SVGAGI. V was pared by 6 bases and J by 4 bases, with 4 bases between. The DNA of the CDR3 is TGTGCCAGCAGCCTTTACGAGCAGTACTTC. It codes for CASSLYEQYF.

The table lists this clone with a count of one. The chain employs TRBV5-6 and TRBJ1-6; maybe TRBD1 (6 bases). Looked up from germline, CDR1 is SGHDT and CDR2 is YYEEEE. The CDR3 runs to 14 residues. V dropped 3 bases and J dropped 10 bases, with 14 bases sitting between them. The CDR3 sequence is CASSWRGASSPLHF. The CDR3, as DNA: TGTGCCAGCAGCTGGCGGGGGGCGTCCTCACCCCTCCACTTT.

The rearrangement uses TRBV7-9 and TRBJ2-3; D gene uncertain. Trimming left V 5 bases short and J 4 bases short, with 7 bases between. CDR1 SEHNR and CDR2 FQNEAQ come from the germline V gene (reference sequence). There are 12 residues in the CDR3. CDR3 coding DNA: TGTGCCAGCAGCAAGAGTCCAGATACGCAGTATTTT. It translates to CASSKSPDTQYF.

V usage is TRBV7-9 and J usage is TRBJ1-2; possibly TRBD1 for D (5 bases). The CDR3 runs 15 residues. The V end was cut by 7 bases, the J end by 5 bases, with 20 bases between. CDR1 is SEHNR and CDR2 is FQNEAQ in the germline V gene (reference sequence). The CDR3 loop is CASISLTGGAYGYTF. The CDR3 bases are TGTGCCAGCATCTCCCTGACCGGCGGGGCTTATGGCTACACCTTC.

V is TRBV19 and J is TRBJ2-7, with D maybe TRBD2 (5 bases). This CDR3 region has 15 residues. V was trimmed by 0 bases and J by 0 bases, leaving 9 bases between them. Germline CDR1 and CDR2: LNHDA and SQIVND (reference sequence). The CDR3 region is CASSIDPGSSYEQYF. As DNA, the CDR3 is TGTGCCAGTAGTATAGATCCTGGGAGCTCCTACGAGCAGTACTTC.

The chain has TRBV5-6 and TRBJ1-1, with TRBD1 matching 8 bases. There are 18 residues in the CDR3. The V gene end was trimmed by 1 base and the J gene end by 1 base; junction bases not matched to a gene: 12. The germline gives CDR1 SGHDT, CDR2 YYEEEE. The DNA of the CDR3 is TGTGCCAGCAGCTTGCAAGGCGGAAAGGGACAGGAGAACACTGAAGCTTTCTTT. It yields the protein CASSLQGGKGQENTEAFF.

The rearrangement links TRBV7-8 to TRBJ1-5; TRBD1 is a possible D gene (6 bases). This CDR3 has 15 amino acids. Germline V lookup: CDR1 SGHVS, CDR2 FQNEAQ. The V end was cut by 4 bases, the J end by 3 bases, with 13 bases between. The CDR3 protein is CASSSLGATNQPQHF. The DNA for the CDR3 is TGTGCCAGCAGCTCCTTGGGGGCAACCAATCAGCCCCAGCATTTT.

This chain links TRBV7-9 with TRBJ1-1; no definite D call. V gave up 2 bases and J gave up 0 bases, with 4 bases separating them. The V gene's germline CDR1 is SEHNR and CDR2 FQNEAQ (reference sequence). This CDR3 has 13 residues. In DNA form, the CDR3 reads TGTGCCAGCAGCTTATCGATGAACACTGAAGCTTTCTTT. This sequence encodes CASSLSMNTEAFF.

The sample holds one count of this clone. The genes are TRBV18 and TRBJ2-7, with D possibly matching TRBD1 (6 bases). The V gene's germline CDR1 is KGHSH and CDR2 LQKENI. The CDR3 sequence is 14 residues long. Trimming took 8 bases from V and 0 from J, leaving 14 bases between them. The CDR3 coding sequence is TGTGCCAGCAGACCCGGGACAAACTCCTACGAGCAGTACTTC. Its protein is CASRPGTNSYEQYF. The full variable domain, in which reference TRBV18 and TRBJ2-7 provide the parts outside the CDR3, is NAGVMQNPRHLVRRRGQEARLRCSPMKGHSHVYWYRQLPEEGLKFMVYLQKENIIDESGMPKERFSAEFPKEGPSILRIQQVVRGDSAAYFCASRPGTNSYEQYFGPGTRLTVT.

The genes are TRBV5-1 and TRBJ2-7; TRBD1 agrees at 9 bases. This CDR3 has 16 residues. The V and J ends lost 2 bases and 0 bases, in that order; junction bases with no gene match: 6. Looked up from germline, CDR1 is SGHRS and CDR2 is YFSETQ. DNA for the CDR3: TGCGCCAGCAGCTTATCGACAGGGGGAAGCTCCTACGAGCAGTACTTC. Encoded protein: CASSLSTGGSSYEQYF.

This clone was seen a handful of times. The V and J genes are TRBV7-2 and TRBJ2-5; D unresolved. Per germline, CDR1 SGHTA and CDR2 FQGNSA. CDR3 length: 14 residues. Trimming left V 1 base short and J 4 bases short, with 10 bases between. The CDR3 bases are TGTGCCAGCAGCTTAGGGCGTCTCGGAGAGACCCAGTACTTC. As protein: CASSLGRLGETQYF.

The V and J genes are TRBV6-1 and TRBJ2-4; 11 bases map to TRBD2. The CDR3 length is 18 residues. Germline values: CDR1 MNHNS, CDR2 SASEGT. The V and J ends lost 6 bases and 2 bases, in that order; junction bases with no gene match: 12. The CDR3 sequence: CASSERGLAGGTKNIQYF. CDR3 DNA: TGTGCCAGCAGCGAACGGGGCCTAGCGGGGGGAACCAAAAACATTCAGTACTTC.

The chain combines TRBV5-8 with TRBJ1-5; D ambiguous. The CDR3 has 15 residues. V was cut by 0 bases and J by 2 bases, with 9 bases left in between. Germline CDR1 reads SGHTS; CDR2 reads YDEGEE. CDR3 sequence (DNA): TGTGCCAGCAGCTTGGAGGGATTGGGCAATCAGCCCCAGCATTTT. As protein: CASSLEGLGNQPQHF.

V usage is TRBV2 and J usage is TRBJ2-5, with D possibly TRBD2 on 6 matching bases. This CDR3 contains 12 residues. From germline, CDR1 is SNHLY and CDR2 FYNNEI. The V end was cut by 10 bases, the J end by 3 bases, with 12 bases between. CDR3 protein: CATLTREETQYF. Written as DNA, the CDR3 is TGTGCCACCTTGACTAGGGAAGAGACCCAGTACTTC.

The CDR3 nucleotides are TGTGCCAGCAGCGTAGCCGATCTTACTGGAAACACCATATATTTT. Amino acids: CASSVADLTGNTIYF. The rearrangement joins TRBV9 to TRBJ1-3, with D unclear. CDR3 length: 15 amino acids. Germline V gene data show CDR1 as SGDLS and CDR2 as YYNGEE. V dropped 0 bases and J dropped 2 bases, with 9 bases sitting between them. The complete variable domain, with remaining parts taken from reference TRBV9 and TRBJ1-3, reads DSGVTQTPKHLITATGQRVTLRCSPRSGDLSVYWYQQSLDQGLQFLIQYYNGEERAKGNILERFSAQQFPDLHSELNLSSLELGDSALYFCASSVADLTGNTIYFGEGSWLTVV.

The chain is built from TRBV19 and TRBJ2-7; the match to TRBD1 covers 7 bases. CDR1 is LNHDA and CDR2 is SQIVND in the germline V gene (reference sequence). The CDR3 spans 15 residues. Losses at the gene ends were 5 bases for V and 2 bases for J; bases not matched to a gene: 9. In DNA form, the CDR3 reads TGTGCCAGTAGTGCGGCAGGGGGTGTTACCTACGAGCAGTACTTC. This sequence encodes CASSAAGGVTYEQYF.

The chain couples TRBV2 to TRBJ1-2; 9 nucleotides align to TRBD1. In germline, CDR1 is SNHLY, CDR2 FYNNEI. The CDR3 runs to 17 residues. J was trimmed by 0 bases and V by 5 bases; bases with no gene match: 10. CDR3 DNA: TGTGCCAGCAGTAAGGGACAGGGAGGGGGGACTAACTATGGCTACACCTTC. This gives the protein CASSKGQGGGTNYGYTF.

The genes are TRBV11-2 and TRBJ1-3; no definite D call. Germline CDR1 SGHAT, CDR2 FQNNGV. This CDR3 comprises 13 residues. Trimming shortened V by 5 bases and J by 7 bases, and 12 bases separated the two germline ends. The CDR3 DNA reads TGTGCCAGCAGCCTATCACGCGGGAACACCATATATTTT. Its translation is CASSLSRGNTIYF.

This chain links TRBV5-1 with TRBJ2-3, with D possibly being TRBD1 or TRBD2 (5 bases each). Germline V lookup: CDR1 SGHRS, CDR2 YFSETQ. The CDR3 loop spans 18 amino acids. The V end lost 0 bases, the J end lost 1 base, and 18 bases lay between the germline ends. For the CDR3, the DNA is TGCGCCAGCAGCTTGGAGAGTAACAGGCGAGGGGGCACAGATACGCAGTATTTT. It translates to CASSLESNRRGGTDTQYF.

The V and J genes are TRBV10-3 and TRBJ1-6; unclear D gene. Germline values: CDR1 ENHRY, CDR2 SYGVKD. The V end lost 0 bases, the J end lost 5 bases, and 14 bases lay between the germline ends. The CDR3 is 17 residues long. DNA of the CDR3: TGTGCCATCAGTGAGTCGATGCAGCAGTCGAATAATTCACCCCTCCACTTT. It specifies CAISESMQQSNNSPLHF.

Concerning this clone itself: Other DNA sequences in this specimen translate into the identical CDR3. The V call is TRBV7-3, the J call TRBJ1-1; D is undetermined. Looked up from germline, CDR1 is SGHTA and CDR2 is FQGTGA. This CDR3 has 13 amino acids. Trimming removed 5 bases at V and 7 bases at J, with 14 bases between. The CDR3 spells CASSPPSGSEAFF. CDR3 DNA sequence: TGTGCCAGCAGCCCACCCAGCGGGAGTGAAGCTTTCTTT.